Included here is one T cell receptor (beta chain) sequence, with context. The germline V gene encodes CDR1 SGHAT and CDR2 FQDESV (reference sequence). The CDR3 extends over 14 amino acids. The V end was cut by 5 bases, the J end by 5 bases, with 12 bases between. TCRdb independently ran MiXCR on the 5' RACE reads; one entry per CDR3 protein. The table has 500,000 to 650,000 distinct CDR3 sequences, approximately 13% seen once. The sample is drawn from a study of T cells after yellow fever vaccination. The sequence came from a man aged 25-45 years who received the YFV17D yellow fever vaccine. The V call is TRBV11-1, the J call TRBJ2-2, with D unresolved. The source material was PBMCs, sampled on the day of the yellow fever booster vaccination. In DNA, the CDR3 is TGTGCCAGCAGCCTACTAAGAGCGACCGGGGAGCTGTTTTTT. As protein: CASSLLRATGELFF.